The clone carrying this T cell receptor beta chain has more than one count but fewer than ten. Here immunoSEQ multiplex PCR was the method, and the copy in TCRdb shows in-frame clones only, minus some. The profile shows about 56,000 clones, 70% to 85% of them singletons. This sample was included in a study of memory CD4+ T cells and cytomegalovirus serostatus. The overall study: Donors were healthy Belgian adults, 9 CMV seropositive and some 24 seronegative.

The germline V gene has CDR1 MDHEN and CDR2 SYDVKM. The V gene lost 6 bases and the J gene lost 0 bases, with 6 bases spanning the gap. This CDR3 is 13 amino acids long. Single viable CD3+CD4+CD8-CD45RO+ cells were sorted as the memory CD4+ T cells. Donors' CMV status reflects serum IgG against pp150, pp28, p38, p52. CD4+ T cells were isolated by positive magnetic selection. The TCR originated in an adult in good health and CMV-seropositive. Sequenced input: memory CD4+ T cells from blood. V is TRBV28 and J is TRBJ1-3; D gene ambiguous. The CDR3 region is CASRGSSGNTIYF. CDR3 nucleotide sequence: TGTGCCAGCAGGGGCTCCTCTGGAAACACCATATATTTT.